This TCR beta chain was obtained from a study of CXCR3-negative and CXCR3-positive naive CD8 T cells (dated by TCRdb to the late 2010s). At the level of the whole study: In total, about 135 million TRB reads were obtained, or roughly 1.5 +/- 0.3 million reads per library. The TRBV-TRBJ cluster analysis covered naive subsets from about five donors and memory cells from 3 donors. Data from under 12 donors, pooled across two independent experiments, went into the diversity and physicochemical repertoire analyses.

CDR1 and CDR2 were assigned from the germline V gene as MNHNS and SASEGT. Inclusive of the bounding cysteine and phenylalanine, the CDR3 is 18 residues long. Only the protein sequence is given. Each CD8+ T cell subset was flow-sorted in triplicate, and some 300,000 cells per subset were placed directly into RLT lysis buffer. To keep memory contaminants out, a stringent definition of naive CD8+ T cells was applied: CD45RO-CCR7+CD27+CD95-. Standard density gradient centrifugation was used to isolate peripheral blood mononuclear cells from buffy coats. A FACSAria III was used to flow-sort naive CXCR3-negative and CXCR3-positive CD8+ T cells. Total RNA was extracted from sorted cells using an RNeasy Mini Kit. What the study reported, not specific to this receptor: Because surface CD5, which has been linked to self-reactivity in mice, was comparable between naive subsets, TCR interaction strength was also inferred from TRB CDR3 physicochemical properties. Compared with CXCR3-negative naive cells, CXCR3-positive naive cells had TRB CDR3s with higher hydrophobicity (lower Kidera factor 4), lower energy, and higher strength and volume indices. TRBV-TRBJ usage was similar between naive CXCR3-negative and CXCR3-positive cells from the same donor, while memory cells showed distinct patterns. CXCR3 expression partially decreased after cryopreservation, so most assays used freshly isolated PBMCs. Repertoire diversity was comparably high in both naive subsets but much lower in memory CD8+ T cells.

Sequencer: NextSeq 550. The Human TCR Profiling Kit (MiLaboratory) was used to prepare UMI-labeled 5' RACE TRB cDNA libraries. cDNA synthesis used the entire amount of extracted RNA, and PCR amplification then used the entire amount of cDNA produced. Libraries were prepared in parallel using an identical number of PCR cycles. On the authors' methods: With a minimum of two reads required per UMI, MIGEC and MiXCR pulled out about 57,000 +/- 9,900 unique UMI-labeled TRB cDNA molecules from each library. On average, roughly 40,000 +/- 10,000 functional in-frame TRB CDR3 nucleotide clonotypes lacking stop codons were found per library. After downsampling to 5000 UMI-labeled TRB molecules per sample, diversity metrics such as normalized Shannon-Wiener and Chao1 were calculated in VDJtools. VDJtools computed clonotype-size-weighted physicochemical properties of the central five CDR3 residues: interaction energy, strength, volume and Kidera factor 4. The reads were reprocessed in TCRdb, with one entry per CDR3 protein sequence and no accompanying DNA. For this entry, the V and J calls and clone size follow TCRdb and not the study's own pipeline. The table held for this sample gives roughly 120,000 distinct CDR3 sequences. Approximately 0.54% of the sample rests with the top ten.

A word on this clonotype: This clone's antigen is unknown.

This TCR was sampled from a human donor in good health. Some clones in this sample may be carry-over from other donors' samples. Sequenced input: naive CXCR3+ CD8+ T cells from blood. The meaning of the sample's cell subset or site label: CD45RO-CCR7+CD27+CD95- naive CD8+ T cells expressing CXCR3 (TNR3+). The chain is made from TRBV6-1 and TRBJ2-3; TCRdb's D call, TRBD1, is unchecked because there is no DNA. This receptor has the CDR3 CASSEPWTGGSDTDTQYF.